This T cell receptor beta chain was recovered during a study of tumor and adjacent non-tumor tissue in lung cancer. Study information: There were 11 to 13 adenocarcinoma, 2 squamous cell carcinoma and 1 small cell lung cancer cases. Findings of the study overall: Higher tumor TCR diversity was associated with shorter survival. Top 100 clones took a larger repertoire share in normal lung.

The V and J ends lost 2 bases and 6 bases respectively, with 23 bases between them. Germline V CDR1 and CDR2: SGDLS, YYNGEE. This CDR3 has 17 residues. RNA was extracted from bulk tissue without any cell sorting. The library came from three nested PCR rounds adapted from ARM-PCR protocols. TCRdb passed the multiplex PCR reads through MiXCR, listing each CDR3 protein once. The table includes 200,000 to 250,000 distinct CDR3 sequences, 60% to 75% detected once. Concerning this clonotype itself: No antigen is known for it.

V usage is TRBV9 and J usage is TRBJ1-1; D gene ambiguous. This clonotype was obtained from a man between 60 and 75 years old with non-small cell lung cancer. Material for sequencing was lung tumor tissue. The CDR3 region is CASSVTSAKPFSAEAFF. The CDR3 DNA is TGTGCCAGCAGCGTCACCTCGGCTAAACCCTTTTCAGCTGAAGCTTTCTTT.